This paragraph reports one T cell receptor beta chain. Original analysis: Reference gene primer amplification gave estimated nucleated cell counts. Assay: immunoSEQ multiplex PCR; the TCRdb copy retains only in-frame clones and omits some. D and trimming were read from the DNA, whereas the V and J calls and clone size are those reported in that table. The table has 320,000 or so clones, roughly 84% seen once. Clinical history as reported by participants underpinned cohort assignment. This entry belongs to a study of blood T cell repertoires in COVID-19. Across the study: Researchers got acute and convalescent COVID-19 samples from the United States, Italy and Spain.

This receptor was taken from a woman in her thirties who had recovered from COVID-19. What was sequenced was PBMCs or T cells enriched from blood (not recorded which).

Written as DNA, the CDR3 is TGTGCCTGGACAGGGGGCTTCTACAATGAGCAGTTCTTC. It codes for CAWTGGFYNEQFF. V is TRBV30 and J is TRBJ2-1; the match to TRBD1 covers 8 bases. Germline CDR1 is GTSNPN and CDR2 is SVGIG (reference sequence). V gave up 4 bases and J gave up 3 bases; unmatched junction bases: 2. The CDR3 covers 13 residues.